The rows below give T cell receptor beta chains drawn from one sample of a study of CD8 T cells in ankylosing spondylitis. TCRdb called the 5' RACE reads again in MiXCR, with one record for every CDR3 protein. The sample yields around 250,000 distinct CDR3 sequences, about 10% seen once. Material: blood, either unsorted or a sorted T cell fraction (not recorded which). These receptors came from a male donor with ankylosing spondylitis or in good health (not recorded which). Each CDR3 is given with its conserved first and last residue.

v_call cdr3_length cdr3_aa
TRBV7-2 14 CASSPMDSTYEQYF
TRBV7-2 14 CASSLTGKGYEQYF
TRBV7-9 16 CASSLTRPLMGETQYF
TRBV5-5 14 CASSLQGQAYEQYF
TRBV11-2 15 CASSSLGVTNYGYTF
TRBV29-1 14 CSVDVIGGANVLTF
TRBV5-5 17 CASSLLAGGSGANVLTF
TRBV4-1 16 CASSPQDRGAYNEQFF
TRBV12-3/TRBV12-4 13 CASSFDSNYEQYF
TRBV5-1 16 CASTLLGDYGTDTQYF
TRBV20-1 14 CFCGQARGGQPQHF
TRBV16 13 CASSPWRGDTQYF
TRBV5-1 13 CASSWGQGAGYTF
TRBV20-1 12 CSSSGSAYEQYF
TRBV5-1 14 CASSLRGLVDEQYF
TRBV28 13 CASRAGWGYEQYF
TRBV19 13 CASSLDLDRGPFF
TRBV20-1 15 CSAYDAGTGSTEAFF
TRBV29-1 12 CSVADRGHTQYF
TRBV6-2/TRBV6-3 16 CASSYSSTESSYEQYF
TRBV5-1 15 CASRVRTGNTGELFF
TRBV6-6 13 CASHDGVSYEQYF
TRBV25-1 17 CASSQRPSKGGEGGQYF
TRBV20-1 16 CSLALENRGGRTEAFF
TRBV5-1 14 CASRSGGASYEQYF
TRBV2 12 CASRERAGVQFF
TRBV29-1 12 CSMDRDGGTQYF
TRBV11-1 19 CASDSRQLQTSSGANVLTF
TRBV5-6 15 CASSLSGLPGNTIYF
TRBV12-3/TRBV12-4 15 CASSFSGGGDYGYTF
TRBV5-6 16 CASSLDTTTSYNEQFF
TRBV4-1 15 CASSQGQGENTEAFF
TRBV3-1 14 CASSRRTGPTEAFF
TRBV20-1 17 CSARGLAGPEEGETQYF
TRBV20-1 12 CSARDVSYEQYF
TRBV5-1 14 CASSFSTGDYEQYF
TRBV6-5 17 CASSYSGRTHGANVLTF
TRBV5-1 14 CASSPGQGFYEQYF
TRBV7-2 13 CASSPNAGYGYTF